Listed here are 13 T cell receptor beta chains from one sample, sequenced in a study of cytomegalovirus exposure and HLA in healthy donors. The PCR contained 60 Vbeta and 13 Jbeta primers. Measured with immunoSEQ multiplex PCR; TCRdb has only the in-frame clones, and not every one. Among more than 95,000 clones listed, roughly 80% were seen once. Sequenced sample: PBMCs. These receptors all come from a female donor in good health and CMV-seronegative.

The chain employs TRBV2 and TRBJ1-2; no clear D gene. The CDR3 totals 14 residues. The V and J ends lost 1 base and 5 bases respectively, with 11 bases between them. The V gene's germline CDR1 is SNHLY and CDR2 FYNNEI. The chain's CDR3 is CASSEDIGGYGYTF. CDR3 in DNA: TGTGCCAGCAGTGAAGATATCGGAGGGTATGGCTACACCTTC.

This clone was counted a few times. This rearrangement joins TRBV10-3 to TRBJ2-7, with 8 bases matching TRBD1. The germline V gene has CDR1 ENHRY and CDR2 SYGVKD. After removal of 2 bases from V and 1 base from J, the junction contained 4 bases not matched to a gene. The CDR3 has 15 amino acids. The CDR3 coding sequence is TGTGCCATCAGTGAGGCTAGGACAGGGTCCTACGAGCAGTACTTC. Protein sequence: CAISEARTGSYEQYF.

This chain uses TRBV11-2 with TRBJ2-1, with 10 bases lining up with TRBD1. Per the germline V gene, CDR1 is SGHAT and CDR2 is FQNNGV. This CDR3 spans 19 amino acids. V lost 3 bases to trimming and J lost 7 bases; unmatched junction nucleotides: 18. The CDR3 nucleotides are TGTGCCAGCAGCTTCGGCCATCCGTTCCGGACAGGGGGTAGAAATGAGCAGTTCTTC. Its translation is CASSFGHPFRTGGRNEQFF.

CDR3 bases: TGTGCCAGCAGAGCGGGGGGGCCTAATCCCCATGAGCAGTTCTTC. It yields the protein CASRAGGPNPHEQFF. The chain couples TRBV6-5 to TRBJ2-1, with TRBD2 matching 10 bases. CDR3 length: 15 residues. V was clipped by 6 bases and J by 8 bases; unmatched bases: 10. In germline, CDR1 is MNHEY, CDR2 SVGAGI.

This chain connects TRBV7-6 to TRBJ1-2; D unclear. Germline-derived CDR1 and CDR2 are SGHVS and FNYEAQ. The CDR3 contains 16 residues. Trimming removed 5 bases from V and 3 bases from J, with 19 bases in between. CDR3 region: CASSARPGGLDYGYTF. The CDR3 coding sequence is TGTGCCAGCAGCGCGAGGCCGGGTGGTCTCGACTATGGCTACACCTTC.

The rearrangement joins TRBV5-4 to TRBJ1-4, with D unresolved. The CDR3 totals 14 residues. The germline V and J ends were trimmed by 0 bases and 3 bases, with 6 bases remaining between them. Germline CDR1 is SGHNT and CDR2 is YYREEE (reference sequence). Written as DNA, the CDR3 is TGTGCCAGCAGCTTGGGAGGGTCTAATGAAAAACTGTTTTTT. This sequence encodes CASSLGGSNEKLFF.

As regards this clone: The conserved final phenylalanine or tryptophan is absent from the CDR3, which likely points to a read error. The rearrangement links TRBV5-1 to TRBJ2-3, with D possibly matching TRBD1 (6 bases). Trimming took off 0 bases at V and 3 bases at J, with 20 bases between the two ends. Looked up from germline, CDR1 is SGHRS and CDR2 is YFSETQ. This CDR3 is 18 amino acids long. DNA for the CDR3: TGCGCCAGCAGCTTGGCGGACAGTGGCGCGCGGCAAACAGATACGCAGTATTCT. As protein: CASSLADSGARQTDTQYS.

There are a few counts of this clone. The chain couples TRBV30 to TRBJ2-1, with unresolved D. Germline CDR1 is GTSNPN and CDR2 is SVGIG (reference sequence). Trimming removed 1 base from V and 6 bases from J, with 13 bases in between. CDR3 length equals 14 residues. The CDR3 is CAWSDYSSGNEQFF. The CDR3 nucleotides are TGTGCCTGGAGTGACTACTCCTCGGGCAATGAGCAGTTCTTC.

This clone was found a few times. The chain employs TRBV18 and TRBJ2-1; D is perhaps TRBD1 (6 bases). Trimming stripped 3 bases from V and 4 bases from J, with 28 bases between. The CDR3 is 20 residues long. Germline V lookup: CDR1 KGHSH, CDR2 LQKENI. CDR3 amino acids: CASSPARGTGPPGIYNEQFF. The CDR3 DNA is TGTGCCAGCTCACCCGCTCGAGGTACAGGGCCTCCCGGTATTTACAATGAGCAGTTCTTC.

This chain links TRBV15 with TRBJ2-7; D is perhaps TRBD2 (5 bases). Trimming stripped 1 base from V and 3 bases from J, with 7 bases between. This CDR3 has 13 amino acids. Germline CDR1 is LNHNV and CDR2 is YYDKDF (reference sequence). The CDR3 spells CATSRGEYYEQYF. The CDR3 DNA sequence: TGTGCCACCAGCAGAGGGGAGTACTACGAGCAGTACTTC. Drawing the rest from reference TRBV15 and TRBJ2-7, the complete variable domain is DAMVIQNPRYQVTQFGKPVTLSCSQTLNHNVMYWYQQKSSQAPKLLFHYYDKDFNNEADTPDNFQSRRPNTSFCFLDIRSPGLGDTAMYLCATSRGEYYEQYFGPGTRLTVT.

A note on this clone: At one end, the junction sequence differs from germline, possibly due to a read error. The V and J genes are TRBV7-9 and TRBJ2-2, with D possibly TRBD2 on 6 matching bases. Germline V CDR1 and CDR2: SEHNR, FQNEAQ (reference sequence). This CDR3 region has 16 residues. The CDR3 DNA reads TGTTCCAGCAGCCCTCCGGGACTTCTTCCCACCGGGGAGCTGTTTTTT. Protein product: CSSSPPGLLPTGELFF.

The chain joins TRBV27 to TRBJ2-1; maybe TRBD2 (6 bases). The CDR3 consists of 14 residues. The germline V gene encodes CDR1 MNHEY and CDR2 SMNVEV (reference sequence). V was pared by 8 bases and J by 0 bases, with 11 bases between. The DNA for the CDR3 is TGTGCCAGCCGGGACTTTTACTCCTACAATGAGCAGTTCTTC. It codes for CASRDFYSYNEQFF.

The chain joins TRBV6-1 to TRBJ1-4; 7 nucleotides line up with TRBD1. This CDR3 contains 15 residues. V was pared by 3 bases and J by 14 bases, with 15 bases of the junction left unmatched. The germline V gene has CDR1 MNHNS and CDR2 SASEGT. CDR3 nucleotide sequence: TGTGCCAGCAGTGACCTCGCGGACAGGATGGGGACTCTGTTTTTT. Translated: CASSDLADRMGTLFF.